Shown below are 27 T cell receptor beta chains from a single sample sequenced in a study of cytomegalovirus exposure and HLA in healthy donors. Vbeta (60) and Jbeta (13) primers were used in the PCR. Method: immunoSEQ multiplex PCR; TCRdb's copy keeps in-frame clones and lacks some. The data hold some 150,000 clones, with roughly three quarters observed a single time. What was sequenced was PBMCs. Receptors originate from a woman aged 45-65 years in good health and CMV-seronegative.

This CDR3 reads CASSPRMNTEAFF. As DNA, the CDR3 is TGCGCCAGCAGTCCCAGAATGAACACTGAAGCTTTCTTT. This chain connects TRBV10-1 to TRBJ1-1; no clear D gene. CDR1 is WNHNN and CDR2 is SYGVQD in the germline V gene (reference sequence). Trimming stripped 5 bases from V and 0 bases from J, with 7 bases between. CDR3 length: 13 amino acids.

The chain employs TRBV6-5 and TRBJ2-2; 10 nucleotides line up with TRBD2. With V trimmed by 6 bases and J by 6 bases, 7 bases remained unmatched. The CDR3 contains 15 residues. CDR1 and CDR2 (germline): MNHEY, SVGAGI. The CDR3 coding sequence is TGTGCCAGCAGACCAGCGGGGGGGCCGTCCGGGGAGCTGTTTTTT. Its translation: CASRPAGGPSGELFF.

The CDR3: CASSGLGRTDTQYF. CDR3 DNA: TGTGCCAGCTCTGGGCTAGGGAGGACAGATACGCAGTATTTT. The chain employs TRBV25-1 and TRBJ2-3, with D possibly TRBD2 on 6 matching bases. The germline gives CDR1 MGHDK, CDR2 SYGVNS. The CDR3 has 14 amino acids. Trimming took off 8 bases at V and 3 bases at J, with 15 bases between the two ends. The variable domain in full, completed from reference TRBV25-1 and TRBJ2-3, reads EADIYQTPRYLVIGTGKKITLECSQTMGHDKMYWYQQDPGMELHLIHYSYGVNSTEKGDLSSESTVSRIRTEHFPLTLESARPSHTSQYLCASSGLGRTDTQYFGPGTRLTVL.

This chain links TRBV30 with TRBJ1-6; 8 nucleotides match TRBD1. Germline values: CDR1 GTSNPN, CDR2 SVGIG (reference sequence). J lost 11 bases, V lost 4 bases, and 4 bases had no gene match. The CDR3 length is 12 residues. The CDR3 DNA follows: TGTGCCTGGACCGGACAGGGAACACCCCTCCACTTT. This translates into CAWTGQGTPLHF.

This clone has just a few counts. The rearrangement uses TRBV11-3 and TRBJ2-7; 9 nucleotides agree with TRBD1. This CDR3 spans 14 amino acids. Trimming cost V 5 bases and J 4 bases; bases outside gene matches: 6. Germline CDR1 is SGHNT and CDR2 is YENEEA. The CDR3 DNA follows: TGTGCCAGCAGCCCGGGACAGGGTCCATACGAGCAGTACTTC. This translates into CASSPGQGPYEQYF. The entire variable domain, with the rest obtained from reference TRBV11-3 and TRBJ2-7, is as follows: EAGVVQSPRYKIIEKKQPVAFWCNPISGHNTLYWYLQNLGQGPELLIRYENEEAVDDSQLPKDRFSAERLKGVDSTLKIQPAELGDSAVYLCASSPGQGPYEQYFGPGTRLTVT.

Concerning this clone: Additional DNA sequences in this sample encode the identical CDR3. V is TRBV6-5 and J is TRBJ2-7; 10 bases align to TRBD1. Germline V gene lookup returns CDR1 MNHEY and CDR2 SVGAGI. The CDR3 has 13 residues. Losses at the gene ends were 5 bases for V and 4 bases for J; bases not matched to a gene: 2. The CDR3 DNA reads TGTGCCAGCAGTCGGGACAGGGGTTACGAGCAGTACTTC. It is translated as CASSRDRGYEQYF.

V usage is TRBV7-9 and J usage is TRBJ2-1; TRBD1 aligns across 9 bases. The CDR3 loop spans 15 amino acids. The germline gives CDR1 SEHNR, CDR2 FQNEAQ (reference sequence). The trim removed 5 bases at V and 8 bases at J, leaving 10 bases unmatched. CDR3: CASSHRDRAIDEQFF. CDR3 in DNA: TGTGCCAGCAGCCACCGGGACAGGGCGATTGATGAGCAGTTCTTC.

The chain is built from TRBV28 and TRBJ1-2; D unresolved. V was shortened by 5 bases and J by 1 base, with 11 bases between the two germline ends. Germline CDR1 is MDHEN and CDR2 is SYDVKM. The CDR3 covers 14 residues. CDR3: CASSPPGDNYGYTF. The CDR3 DNA is TGTGCCAGCAGTCCCCCCGGGGATAACTATGGCTACACCTTC.

This chain joins TRBV6-1 and TRBJ1-1, with D possibly matching TRBD1 (5 bases). CDR1 is MNHNS and CDR2 is SASEGT in the germline V gene. The CDR3 has 14 amino acids. V lost 8 bases and J lost 5, with 18 bases in between. The CDR3 region is CASSVEGSGTEAFF. CDR3 nucleotide sequence: TGTGCCAGCTCCGTAGAGGGGAGCGGGACTGAAGCTTTCTTT.

V gene TRBV5-8 combines with J gene TRBJ1-1; the match to TRBD1 covers 11 bases. The CDR3 is 16 residues long. Germline CDR1 and CDR2: SGHTS and YDEGEE. The V and J ends lost 4 bases and 5 bases, in that order; junction bases with no gene match: 10. The CDR3: CASSVGQGVKYTEAFF. The CDR3 nucleotides are TGTGCCAGCAGCGTGGGACAGGGGGTAAAGTATACTGAAGCTTTCTTT.

This chain links TRBV6-1 with TRBJ2-7; weak D call: TRBD1 (6 bases). Between the trimmed V and J ends, which lost 3 bases and 3 bases, there was a span of 12 bases. CDR3 length equals 14 residues. Germline loops: CDR1 MNHNS, CDR2 SASEGT. The CDR3 reads CASSEAGENYEQYF. CDR3 in DNA: TGTGCCAGCAGTGAGGCAGGGGAAAACTACGAGCAGTACTTC.

This clone was counted between two and nine times. This sequence joins TRBV4-2 and TRBJ2-7; 9 bases are shared with TRBD2. The germline V gene has CDR1 LGHNA and CDR2 YNFKEQ. J gave up 3 bases and V 0 bases, and 9 bases lay outside the gene matches. The CDR3 sequence is 17 residues long. This CDR3 is CASSQDGLAGGHYEQYF. The CDR3 coding sequence is TGTGCCAGCAGCCAAGATGGCCTGGCGGGGGGGCACTACGAGCAGTACTTC.

This chain connects TRBV15 to TRBJ1-5; possible D gene TRBD1, 5 bases. Trimming took 1 base from V and 0 from J, leaving 10 bases between them. CDR3 length: 16 residues. Germline CDR1 LNHNV, CDR2 YYDKDF (reference sequence). Here the CDR3 reads CATSRGTPYSNQPQHF. As DNA, the CDR3 is TGTGCCACCAGCAGAGGGACACCTTATAGCAATCAGCCCCAGCATTTT.

This clone has more than one count but fewer than ten. The CDR3 region has the DNA TGTGCCAGCAGTGCACAGGGGGCGATCGGCACTGAAGCTTTCTTT. Protein product: CASSAQGAIGTEAFF. The chain carries TRBV6-5 and TRBJ1-1; 9 positions agree with TRBD1. CDR1 MNHEY and CDR2 SVGAGI come from the germline V gene. Trimming took 5 bases from V and 4 from J; bases not matched to a gene: 8. The CDR3 sequence is 15 residues long.

This clone has just one count. V and J are TRBV7-9 and TRBJ1-2; possibly TRBD1 for D (6 bases). Germline V gene sequence: CDR1 SEHNR, CDR2 FQNEAQ (reference sequence). The V end was cut by 2 bases, the J end by 7 bases, with 11 bases between. The CDR3 is 13 residues long. CDR3 sequence: CASSLIQGCGYTF. The CDR3 DNA follows: TGTGCCAGCAGCTTAATCCAGGGGTGTGGCTACACCTTC.

J is TRBJ1-5 and V is TRBV30; no definite D call. Germline CDR1 GTSNPN, CDR2 SVGIG (reference sequence). The CDR3 is 14 amino acids. V lost 2 bases to trimming and J lost 4 bases, with 12 bases between them. CDR3 amino acids: CAWSRESRNQPQHF. Written as DNA, the CDR3 is TGTGCCTGGAGTAGAGAGAGTCGAAATCAGCCCCAGCATTTT.

Comments on this clone: Other DNA sequences in the sample encode the same CDR3. This chain links TRBV15 with TRBJ1-5, with D unclear. Trimming shortened V by 0 bases and J by 0 bases, and 3 bases separated the two germline ends. The length of the CDR3 is 14 residues. Germline V gene data show CDR1 as LNHNV and CDR2 as YYDKDF (reference sequence). CDR3: CATSRDYSNQPQHF. As DNA, the CDR3 is TGTGCCACCAGCAGAGACTATAGCAATCAGCCCCAGCATTTT.

The genes are TRBV7-3 and TRBJ2-3; D is ambiguous. From germline, CDR1 is SGHTA and CDR2 FQGTGA. V dropped 5 bases and J dropped 2 bases, with 8 bases sitting between them. The CDR3 length is 13 residues. The CDR3 is CASSPYNTDTQYF. For the CDR3, the DNA is TGTGCCAGCAGCCCCTATAACACAGATACGCAGTATTTT.

This clone has a handful of counts. V and J are TRBV29-1 and TRBJ2-7; 11 bases map to TRBD1. The junction had 2 bases not matched to a gene; V was cut back by 7 bases and J by 3 bases. Germline-derived CDR1 and CDR2 are SQVTM and ANQGSEA. This CDR3 is 12 amino acids long. For the CDR3, the DNA is TGCAGCGCCGGGACAGGGGGCTACGAGCAGTACTTC. It encodes CSAGTGGYEQYF.

The chain recombines TRBV6-5 with TRBJ2-1; tentative D call: TRBD2 (6 bases). Germline CDR1 is MNHEY and CDR2 is SVGAGI. This CDR3 has 13 amino acids. Deletions cut 4 bases from V and 10 bases from J, with 14 bases between. This chain's CDR3 is CASSWDPGVEQFF. CDR3 nucleotides: TGTGCCAGCAGTTGGGACCCGGGAGTCGAGCAGTTCTTC.

The rearrangement links TRBV6-6 to TRBJ2-2, with TRBD1 matching over 9 bases. Per the germline V gene, CDR1 is MNHNY and CDR2 is SVGAGI (reference sequence). The length of the CDR3 is 16 residues. Trimming took 5 bases from V and 4 from J; bases not matched to a gene: 8. CDR3 sequence: CASSPILDRGTGELFF. DNA for the CDR3: TGTGCCAGCAGTCCAATACTGGACAGGGGCACCGGGGAGCTGTTTTTT.

The chain employs TRBV5-1 and TRBJ2-1; 8 bases map to TRBD1. Germline CDR1 SGHRS, CDR2 YFSETQ. With V trimmed by 1 base and J by 5 bases, 8 bases remained unmatched. The CDR3 runs 16 residues. The CDR3 here is CASSLRGTGKDNEQFF. The CDR3 DNA reads as TGCGCCAGCAGCTTGAGGGGGACAGGAAAGGACAATGAGCAGTTCTTC.

This clone was observed a few times. The rearrangement joins TRBV7-8 to TRBJ1-6; no reliable D call. This CDR3 comprises 16 residues. Between the trimmed V and J ends, which lost 1 base and 8 bases, there was a span of 15 bases. Germline V CDR1 and CDR2: SGHVS, FQNEAQ. CDR3 sequence: CASSLGAGDPYSPLHF. The CDR3 bases are TGTGCCAGCAGCTTAGGGGCAGGCGACCCGTATTCACCCCTCCACTTT.

The J gene is TRBJ1-2, the V gene TRBV11-1; 7 bases align to TRBD1. V lost 4 bases and J lost 0; bases outside the gene matches: 8. Germline lookup yields CDR1 SGHAT and CDR2 FQDESV (reference sequence). CDR3 length: 16 amino acids. The CDR3 bases are TGTGCCAGCAGCTCAGACGGGGACAGCGCTAACTATGGCTACACCTTC. Translation gives CASSSDGDSANYGYTF.

The V gene is TRBV18, the J gene TRBJ2-5; 11 positions agree with TRBD2. With 1 base clipped from V and 3 bases from J, the junction kept 19 bases outside the gene matches. The CDR3 totals 21 residues. From germline, CDR1 is KGHSH and CDR2 LQKENI. CDR3 bases: TGTGCCAGCTCACCACTCTTCCTGACGGGACTAGCGGAACCCATTGAAGAGACCCAGTACTTC. It encodes CASSPLFLTGLAEPIEETQYF.

This clone showed up many times. This chain connects TRBV4-3 to TRBJ2-1; 7 nucleotides align to TRBD1. V shed 1 base and J 7 bases; nucleotides not matched to a gene: 10. Germline V gives CDR1 LGHNA, CDR2 YSLEER. The CDR3 spans 16 residues. Here the CDR3 DNA reads TGCGCCAGCAGCCAAGGCCGCACGAACAGGGGTAATGAGCAGTTCTTC. Amino acid sequence: CASSQGRTNRGNEQFF.

The chain combines TRBV4-1 with TRBJ1-5; TRBD1 matches at 10 bases. The CDR3 length is 18 residues. The germline V gene has CDR1 MGHRA and CDR2 YSYEKL. V shed 2 bases and J 4 bases; nucleotides not matched to a gene: 11. The CDR3: CASSQLRDRGVGNQPQHF. The DNA of the CDR3 is TGCGCCAGCAGCCAACTGCGGGACAGGGGTGTAGGGAATCAGCCCCAGCATTTT.